Below, one TCR beta chain is given with its context. Its antigen target is currently unknown. No much larger clone is present one base from it, and per-base qualities are unavailable. Enrolling through a virtual design, the prospective study's participants ranged in age from roughly 18 to 89 years and lived across approximately 25 United States geographic areas. To assign participants to cohorts, the prospective study relied on clinical history that participants themselves reported in a screening survey and a study questionnaire. Exposed participants were defined as having been in contact with someone with a PCR-confirmed or clinician-diagnosed COVID-19 case within 2 weeks of study entry. In the prospective study, mobile phlebotomists collected whole blood, serum and a nasopharyngeal or oropharyngeal swab from each participant. Prospective study participants could optionally give additional blood draws and questionnaires over a roughly two-month period. Blood samples from the prospective study were shipped frozen or at room temperature prior to DNA extraction.

This entry comes from a study of blood T cell repertoires in COVID-19 (dated by TCRdb to 2020 to 2021). Regarding the research as a whole: Collaborator samples came from the United States, Italy and Spain and covered acute and convalescent phases of COVID-19. The prospective study material was composed of cDNA or gDNA derived from T cells, B-cell-depleted T cells, or PBMCs. The dataset comprised deeply sampled blood TCRbeta repertoires from subjects exposed to, actively infected with, or recovered from COVID-19. The repertoires were released in a freely available public database meant as a resource for research on the immune response to SARS-CoV-2. The samples were drawn from two sources: the first 160 participants of the ongoing ImmuneRACE study, and 1,200 or so subjects contributed by 6 global collaborators. Nearly every sample came with metadata listing a de-identified subject ID, COVID-19 status, age in years and sex. Where HLA class I and class II types were available, the types were taken from metadata supplied by the sample provider, not from assay-based typing.

The immunoSEQ Assay, a bias-controlled multiplex PCR, was used to amplify TCRbeta CDR3 regions from genomic DNA. The original methods were these. The number of nucleated cells in each sample was estimated by amplification of reference gene primers within the assay. To quantify the absolute abundance of each unique TCRbeta CDR3 rearrangement, sequence reads were collapsed and filtered. For each sample, productive Simpson clonality was calculated by taking the square root of Simpson's diversity index across productive rearrangements. The source is immuneACCESS, and TCRdb retained only in-frame sequences with V and J called. Part of the clones is not carried over; for the studies checked, unresolved V genes explain less than half of this, and the remainder is unexplained. V, J and clone size derive from that table, while D and trimming were established from the DNA sequence. A total of about 350,000 clones appear in this sample, around nine tenths of them only once. Approximately 0.93% of the sample is in the top ten clones.

Its CDR3 holds 15 amino acids, cysteine through phenylalanine. CDR3 DNA is the only sequence kept; it has 45 bases, read in frame from the first base. The junction carries 17 bases between V and J, which are trimmed by 6 bases and 2 bases respectively. In the germline V gene (reference sequence), CDR1 corresponds to SEHNR and CDR2 to FQNEAQ. What the study reported, not specific to this receptor: Clinical and demographic metadata were provided uncurated, with the amount varying by source and participant.

Sequenced: PBMCs or T cells enriched from blood (not recorded which). The chain is assembled from TRBV7-9 and TRBJ2-7, with TRBD2 as a weak D call on 6 bases. This receptor was obtained from a woman in her twenties or thirties who had been exposed to COVID-19. The DNA is TGTGCCAGCAGTCATAGGGGAACTAGCCCCTACGAGCAGTACTTC. Translated, it reads CASSHRGTSPYEQYF.